This T cell receptor beta chain derives from a study of PD-1 blockade in mismatch repair-deficient tumors. On the study more broadly: Enrolled about 2013-2016, patients had progressing, pretreated mismatch repair-deficient cancers of approximately 13 types.

With regard to this clone: Its specificity is unknown.

Clones were read by immunoSEQ multiplex PCR, and TCRdb kept only the in-frame ones, dropping some. The sample records around 120,000 clones, roughly nine tenths being singletons. Mismatch repair deficiency was confirmed in all patients, by PCR or immunohistochemistry. Study-wide results and caveats: After pembrolizumab, tumor-resident clones rose rapidly, then generally contracted before radiologic responses.

Germline V gene data show CDR1 as ENHRY and CDR2 as SYGVKD. The CDR3 loop spans 14 amino acids. After removal of 9 bases from V and 2 bases from J, the junction contained 2 bases not matched to a gene. This specimen consisted of peripheral blood, obtained 44 weeks after starting pembrolizumab. The rearrangement links TRBV10-3 to TRBJ2-2; TRBD2 matches at 11 bases. The sequence was obtained from an adult with mismatch repair-deficient cancer. CDR3 loop: CAIRLAGNTGELFF. DNA for the CDR3: TGTGCCATAAGACTAGCGGGAAACACCGGGGAGCTGTTTTTT.